This T cell receptor beta chain came from a study of blood T cell repertoires in COVID-19. Turning to the study itself: From T cells, B-cell-depleted T cells, or PBMCs came the material, which was cDNA or gDNA.

The CDR3 is 17 residues long. V was pared by 1 base and J by 5 bases, with 17 bases between. Germline CDR1 MGHRA, CDR2 YSYEKL. Authors' data handling: Scientists estimated how many nucleated cells there were by amplifying reference gene primers. The table came from immunoSEQ multiplex PCR; TCRdb's copy has only in-frame clones and leaves some out. For V, J and clone size, that table is used; D and trimming come from the DNA. Seen here are roughly 200,000 clones, roughly 82% observed once, and the top ten hold about 6%. Those who participated ranged in age from roughly 18 to 89 years and resided in some 24 US areas.

The receptor comes from a man between 40 and 49 years old with acute COVID-19. V gene TRBV4-1 combines with J gene TRBJ2-2; TRBD1 is a possible D gene (6 bases). Material: PBMCs or T cells enriched from blood (not recorded which). CDR3 in amino acids: CASSQGLGYQGTGELFF. CDR3 in DNA: TGCGCCAGCAGCCAAGGTCTTGGGTACCAGGGGACCGGGGAGCTGTTTTTT.